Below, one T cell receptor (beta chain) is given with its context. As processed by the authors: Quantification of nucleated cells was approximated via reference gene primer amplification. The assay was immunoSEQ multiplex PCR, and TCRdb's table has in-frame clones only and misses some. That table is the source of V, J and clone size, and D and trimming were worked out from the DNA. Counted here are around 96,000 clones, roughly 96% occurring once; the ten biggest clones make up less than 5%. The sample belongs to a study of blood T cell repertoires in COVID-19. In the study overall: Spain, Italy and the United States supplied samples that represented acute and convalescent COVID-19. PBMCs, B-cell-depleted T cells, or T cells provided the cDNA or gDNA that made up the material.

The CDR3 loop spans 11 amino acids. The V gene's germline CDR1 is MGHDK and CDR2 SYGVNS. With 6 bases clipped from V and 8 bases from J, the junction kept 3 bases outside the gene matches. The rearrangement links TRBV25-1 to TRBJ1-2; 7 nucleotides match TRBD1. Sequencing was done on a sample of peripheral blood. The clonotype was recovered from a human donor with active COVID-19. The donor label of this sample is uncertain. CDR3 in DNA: TGTGCCAGCAGGACAGGGCGAGGCTACACCTTC. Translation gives CASRTGRGYTF.